Listed below are T cell receptor beta chains from one sample, sequenced in a study of cytomegalovirus exposure and HLA in healthy donors. The data were produced by immunoSEQ multiplex PCR, yet TCRdb's version contains in-frame clones alone and is incomplete. The sample carries some 190,000 clones, roughly 81% recorded once. Sequencing was done on a sample of PBMCs. Every receptor here comes from a woman aged 25 to 45 in good health and CMV-seropositive. Both conserved end residues are part of each CDR3. The order of the fields is V gene, J gene, clone size, CDR3 protein. Size is stated for part of the rows, as once, few or many counts, or as a class when the clone is expanded.

TRBV27	TRBJ2-3	NA	CASSLWAGSEDTQYF
TRBV5-1	TRBJ2-2	few	CASSPGTVTNTGELFF
TRBV15	TRBJ2-1	NA	CATSRGRGTSYNEQFF
TRBV9	TRBJ2-1	NA	CASSVENSGASSYNEQFF
TRBV20-1	TRBJ2-7	NA	CSARGTSQYF
TRBV6-1	TRBJ1-1	NA	CASSEHRAAEAFF
TRBV27	TRBJ2-7	NA	CASSAPGQGVHEQYF
TRBV7-9	TRBJ1-1	NA	CASSLAGGGVAEAFF
TRBV28	TRBJ2-1	once	CASSWSLLDNEQFF
TRBV5-6	TRBJ2-5	NA	CASSLSVGETQYF
TRBV6-1	TRBJ1-1	few	CASSTTNTEAFF
TRBV5-1	TRBJ2-7	few	CASSQPGQGAGEQYF
TRBV6-6	TRBJ1-4	NA	CASSYSGGIGEKLFF
TRBV27	TRBJ2-7	NA	CASSPLRASGYEQYF
TRBV2	TRBJ2-7	NA	CASSARLAGGQYF
TRBV2	TRBJ1-1	NA	CASSGQARDTEAFF
TRBV28	TRBJ2-7	once	CASTRDRGIGYEQYF
TRBV21-1	TRBJ1-4	NA	CASSRDRGSPHEKLFF
TRBV27	TRBJ2-5	NA	CASITGGRDETQYF
TRBV6-5	TRBJ1-5	NA	CASSPITGINQPQHF
TRBV28	TRBJ1-4	once	CASSLPGGAEKLFF
TRBV7-2	TRBJ2-2	NA	CASSFRGGNGELFF
TRBV11-2	TRBJ2-5	NA	CASSQTGALETQYF
TRBV9	TRBJ2-1	NA	CASSVEGQGAMFF
TRBV2	TRBJ1-1	few	CATLPLRSVSAEAFF
TRBV5-1	TRBJ1-1	few	CASRLGQPNTEAFF
TRBV7-2	TRBJ2-7	once	CASSLGRGGYEQYF
TRBV2	TRBJ2-7	NA	CASSAGRGDYEQYF
TRBV11-2	TRBJ1-4	NA	CASSSPDNRASNEKLFF
TRBV6-6	TRBJ2-7	NA	CASSYGLLTPSYEQYF
TRBV28	TRBJ1-1	NA	CASSEGATEAFF